What follows are 12 T cell receptor beta chains derived from one specimen sequenced in a study of T cells after yellow fever vaccination. TCRdb passed the 5' RACE reads through MiXCR, listing each CDR3 protein once. The table has just under 600,000 distinct CDR3 sequences, approximately 12% seen once; the top ten hold more than 12%. The source material was PBMCs, sampled on the day of the yellow fever booster vaccination. These receptor sequences come from a man younger than 40 who received the YFV17D yellow fever vaccine.

This clonotype was counted between two and nine times. Sequence at one end of the junction differs from germline and may be a read error. J is TRBJ2-5 and V is TRBV6-1; D may be TRBD2 (6 bases). Germline V gene sequence: CDR1 MNHNS, CDR2 SASEGT. CDR3 size: 12 residues. For the CDR3, the DNA is TGTGCCAGCAGTAAAGCGGGAGAGACCCAGTACTTC. It yields the protein CASSKAGETQYF.

This clonotype has a handful of counts. This chain connects TRBV5-6 to TRBJ2-3; D is unclear. CDR1 is SGHDT and CDR2 is YYEEEE in the germline V gene. The CDR3 is 13 amino acids. Trimming took off 2 bases at V and 4 bases at J, with 8 bases between the two ends. CDR3: CASSLTTPDTQYF. The CDR3 DNA is TGTGCCAGCAGCTTAACGACCCCAGATACGCAGTATTTT.

This clonotype was observed a few times. CDR3 sequence: CASSQQTGDSPLHF. In nucleotides, the CDR3 is TGCGCCAGCAGCCAACAGACAGGGGATTCACCCCTCCACTTT. This chain uses TRBV5-1 with TRBJ1-6; 8 bases line up with TRBD1. Germline V gives CDR1 SGHRS, CDR2 YFSETQ. V dropped 4 bases and J dropped 8; count of bases not matched to a gene: 5. This CDR3 contains 14 residues.

This clonotype came up a few times. J is TRBJ1-2 and V is TRBV6-5; D is ambiguous. Germline values: CDR1 MNHEY, CDR2 SVGAGI. This CDR3 spans 15 amino acids. The V end lost 1 base, the J end lost 0 bases, and 9 bases lay between the germline ends. In nucleotides, the CDR3 is TGTGCCAGCAGTTACTTCGACGTACCTAACTATGGCTACACCTTC. Amino acid sequence: CASSYFDVPNYGYTF.

There are a few counts of this clonotype. V gene TRBV7-2 combines with J gene TRBJ2-1; D not resolved. Trimming shortened V by 2 bases and J by 7 bases, and 9 bases separated the two germline ends. The germline gives CDR1 SGHTA, CDR2 FQGNSA. The CDR3 extends over 13 amino acids. The CDR3: CASSLTPRNEQFF. CDR3 sequence (DNA): TGTGCCAGCAGCTTAACTCCTCGGAATGAGCAGTTCTTC.

This clonotype occurred a few times. The gene calls are TRBV5-6 and TRBJ1-1; D possibly corresponds to TRBD1 (5 bases). CDR1 and CDR2 from the germline V gene are SGHDT and YYEEEE. The CDR3 is 15 residues long. The V end was cut by 5 bases, the J end by 5 bases, with 19 bases between. The CDR3 region is CASSLRIGGWTEAFF. CDR3 sequence (DNA): TGTGCCAGCAGTCTAAGAATCGGGGGTTGGACTGAAGCTTTCTTT.

This clonotype was seen a handful of times. The V call is TRBV5-4, the J call TRBJ2-7, with TRBD2 matching 8 bases. The J segment lost 5 bases and the V segment lost 5 bases, leaving 15 bases of the junction unmatched. This CDR3 has 16 amino acids. Per germline, CDR1 SGHNT and CDR2 YYREEE (reference sequence). The CDR3 is CASSSRSGSGSDEQYF. The CDR3 nucleotides read TGTGCCAGCAGTTCCCGAAGCGGGAGTGGAAGCGACGAGCAGTACTTC.

This clonotype showed up many times. The V and J genes are TRBV5-1 and TRBJ2-3; no definite D call. The CDR3 runs to 15 residues. Germline CDR1 reads SGHRS; CDR2 reads YFSETQ. V lost 0 bases to trimming and J lost 2 bases, with 10 bases between them. As DNA, the CDR3 is TGCGCCAGCAGCTTGGGGCGGACCAACACAGATACGCAGTATTTT. Translation gives CASSLGRTNTDTQYF.

This clonotype was detected many times. One end of the junction varies from germline; a read error may be responsible. The chain links TRBV6-5 to TRBJ2-5; 12 nucleotides match TRBD1. CDR1 is MNHEY, CDR2 SVGAGI, per germline. CDR3 size: 12 residues. Written as DNA, the CDR3 is TGTGCCAGCAGTTCGGGACAGGGGGCCTTGAACTTC. It translates to CASSSGQGALNF.

The chain employs TRBV7-2 and TRBJ1-1; D not resolved. V was pared by 1 base and J by 0 bases, with 9 bases between. Germline-derived CDR1 and CDR2 are SGHTA and FQGNSA. This CDR3 comprises 15 residues. This CDR3 reads CASSLGGNMNTEAFF. The CDR3 DNA reads as TGTGCCAGCAGCTTAGGAGGGAACATGAACACTGAAGCTTTCTTT.

V is TRBV20-1 and J is TRBJ2-3; the match to TRBD2 covers 13 bases. The CDR3 consists of 15 residues. J was trimmed by 4 bases and V by 6 bases; bases with no gene match: 7. In germline, CDR1 is DFQATT, CDR2 SNEGSKA (reference sequence). CDR3 sequence reads: CSAPTSGRVADTQYF. CDR3 coding DNA: TGCAGTGCCCCCACTAGCGGGAGGGTTGCAGATACGCAGTATTTT.

The chain recombines TRBV7-6 with TRBJ2-7, with 11 nucleotides matching TRBD1. V gave up 1 base and J gave up 7 bases; unmatched junction bases: 6. The CDR3 covers 15 residues. CDR1 is SGHVS, CDR2 FNYEAQ, per germline. The CDR3 bases are TGTGCCAGCAGCTTAGAGGACAGGGGGCTACTTGAGCAGTACTTC. It is translated as CASSLEDRGLLEQYF.